This is a list of T cell receptor beta chains from one sample in a study of T-cell memory formation after mild COVID-19. TCRdb re-called the 5' RACE reads with MiXCR, one entry per CDR3 protein. The sample yields 140,000 to 150,000 distinct CDR3 sequences, around 27% seen once. The specimen was PBMCs or a T cell subset sorted from them (not recorded which). The receptor source for this set is an adult woman who had mild COVID-19 (a few samples of this study predate the infection). Cell type and time point are not known. Each CDR3 is given with its conserved first and last residue. A D gene is named only where the DNA matches it firmly. Rows may omit the clone size; those that give it use once, few, many or a size class.

CDR3 protein	CDR3 DNA	clone size	CDR3 length	V gene	D gene	J gene
CAITHTEAFF	TGTGCCATAACTCACACTGAAGCTTTCTTT	few	10	TRBV12-3/TRBV12-4	.	TRBJ1-1
CASLQRTSTDTQYF	TGTGCCAGTCTACAGAGAACTAGCACAGATACGCAGTATTTT	once	14	TRBV2	.	TRBJ2-3
CASGAGQGSDTQYF	TGTGCTAGTGGTGCGGGACAGGGGTCAGATACGCAGTATTTT	.	14	TRBV12-5	TRBD1	TRBJ2-3
CASRTIRDRESYEQYF	TGTGCCAGCAGAACTATCCGGGACAGGGAATCCTACGAGCAGTACTTC	few	16	TRBV27	TRBD1	TRBJ2-7
CASRMEGGETQYF	TGCGCCAGCAGGATGGAGGGGGGAGAGACCCAGTACTTC	few	13	TRBV5-1	.	TRBJ2-5
CASRGTGGLEKLFF	TGTGCCAGCAGGGGGACAGGGGGCCTTGAAAAACTGTTTTTT	.	14	TRBV27	TRBD1	TRBJ1-4
CASSGLTDTQYF	TGTGCCAGCAGCGGACTCACAGATACGCAGTATTTT	.	12	TRBV7-2	.	TRBJ2-3
CASSAPVSAGTDTQYF	TGTGCCAGCAGTGCCCCCGTCAGCGCGGGCACAGATACGCAGTATTTT	.	16	TRBV28	.	TRBJ2-3
CASSADRGDAEQFF	TGTGCCAGCAGTGCTGACAGGGGGGATGCTGAGCAGTTCTTC	.	14	TRBV2	TRBD1	TRBJ2-1
CASSLGGEGAFF	TGTGCCAGCAGCTTAGGGGGGGAAGGAGCTTTCTTT	.	12	TRBV7-9	.	TRBJ1-1
CASSLVGRYPLGYF	TGTGCCAGCAGCTTAGTCGGGAGATACCCCTTAGGGTACTTC	.	14	TRBV7-2	.	TRBJ2-4
CAWSYQGVEQYF	TGTGCCTGGAGTTATCAGGGGGTCGAGCAGTACTTC	.	12	TRBV30	TRBD1	TRBJ2-7
CASSLGGRAYSGNTIYF	TGTGCCAGCAGCTTAGGGGGCAGGGCGTACTCTGGAAACACCATATATTTT	.	17	TRBV7-8	.	TRBJ1-3
CASSDHRGDETQYF	TGTGCCAGCAGCGACCACAGGGGAGATGAGACCCAGTACTTC	.	14	TRBV7-2	TRBD1	TRBJ2-5
CASSYSNQPQHF	TGTGCCAGCTCCTACTCAAATCAGCCCCAGCATTTT	.	12	TRBV7-8	.	TRBJ1-5
CASSHGTGSYEQYF	TGCGCCAGCAGCCACGGGACAGGGTCTTACGAGCAGTACTTC	few	14	TRBV4-3	TRBD1	TRBJ2-7
CASSTGGLEEQFF	TGTGCCAGCAGCACCGGGGGTCTGGAGGAGCAGTTCTTC	.	13	TRBV7-8	.	TRBJ2-1
CADREGGSEQVLTYEQYF	TGTGCGGATCGCGAGGGAGGAAGCGAGCAGGTTCTAACCTACGAGCAGTACTTC	few	18	TRBV7-9	.	TRBJ2-7
CASSHPGGDEQYF	TGCGCCAGCAGCCACCCGGGCGGGGACGAGCAGTACTTC	.	13	TRBV4-1	.	TRBJ2-7